The 9 T cell receptor beta chains reported below all come from one sample, sequenced in a study of blood T cell repertoires in COVID-19. Profiled with immunoSEQ multiplex PCR; TCRdb holds only in-frame clones, not every one. The sample has under 250,000 clones; around 88% are singletons. Material for sequencing was peripheral blood. The receptors were sampled from a man at least 80 years old with acute or convalescent COVID-19.

This chain links TRBV10-3 with TRBJ2-1; 8 nucleotides align to TRBD2. The V and J ends lost 5 bases and 0 bases, in that order; junction bases with no gene match: 6. CDR3 size: 16 residues. Germline V gene lookup returns CDR1 ENHRY and CDR2 SYGVKD. The DNA of the CDR3 is TGTGCCATCAGTCGGGCTAGCGGGCACTCCTACAATGAGCAGTTCTTC. It yields the protein CAISRASGHSYNEQFF.

The CDR3 DNA is TGTGCCAGCAGCCAAGTTCTTGATAGACTAGCGATTAGGGGTGAGCAGTTCTTC. It codes for CASSQVLDRLAIRGEQFF. This rearrangement joins TRBV3-1 (or the pseudogene TRBV3-2) to TRBJ2-1; 8 bases agree with TRBD2. The trim removed 1 base at V and 9 bases at J, leaving 17 bases unmatched. Germline loops: CDR1 LGHDT, CDR2 YNNKEL (reference sequence). This CDR3 region has 18 residues.

This clone was counted a few times. This chain connects TRBV4-2 to TRBJ1-3; D is perhaps TRBD1 (6 bases). This CDR3 is 16 amino acids long. V dropped 1 base and J dropped 0 bases, with 10 bases sitting between them. CDR1 and CDR2 from the germline V gene are LGHNA and YNFKEQ. CDR3 protein: CASSQVQGTSGNTIYF. DNA of the CDR3: TGTGCCAGCAGCCAAGTTCAGGGGACCTCTGGAAACACCATATATTTT.

The chain recombines TRBV12-5 with TRBJ2-1; possibly TRBD2 for D (6 bases). Trimming shortened V by 0 bases and J by 6 bases, and 21 bases separated the two germline ends. Germline V gene sequence: CDR1 LGHNT, CDR2 FRNRAP. The CDR3 runs to 18 residues. The CDR3 here is CASGLVSAGGPGGNEQFF. In DNA, the CDR3 is TGTGCTAGTGGTTTGGTATCGGCAGGAGGGCCTGGCGGCAATGAGCAGTTCTTC.

This chain connects TRBV28 to TRBJ2-1; D call uncertain. The germline V gene has CDR1 MDHEN and CDR2 SYDVKM. Trimming pared 1 base from V and 0 bases from J, leaving 10 bases between. The CDR3 is 16 amino acids. The CDR3 DNA reads as TGTGCCAGCAGTTTATTGGCACCGAACTCCTACAATGAGCAGTTCTTC. It codes for CASSLLAPNSYNEQFF.

This chain joins TRBV5-1 and TRBJ2-2; 8 nucleotides agree with TRBD1. The V gene's germline CDR1 is SGHRS and CDR2 YFSETQ. CDR3 length: 15 residues. The junction had 7 bases not matched to a gene; V was cut back by 2 bases and J by 7 bases. Here the CDR3 reads CASSLFTGGNGELFF. In DNA, the CDR3 is TGCGCCAGCAGCTTATTTACAGGGGGAAACGGGGAGCTGTTTTTT.

This clone was picked up one time. Other nucleotide sequences from this sample produce the same CDR3. This chain links TRBV7-9 with TRBJ1-4, with TRBD1 identical over 10 bases. The CDR3 runs 15 residues. Per the germline V gene, CDR1 is SEHNR and CDR2 is FQNEAQ (reference sequence). V lost 3 bases to trimming and J lost 6 bases; unmatched junction nucleotides: 4. The CDR3 loop is CASSLSGTGDEKLFF. The DNA of the CDR3 is TGTGCCAGCAGCTTGTCCGGGACAGGGGATGAAAAACTGTTTTTT.

The chain has TRBV6-1 and TRBJ1-2; D remains ambiguous. V was shortened by 2 bases and J by 5 bases, with 12 bases between the two germline ends. In germline, CDR1 is MNHNS, CDR2 SASEGT. The CDR3 is 14 residues long. The CDR3 region is CASSERSREYGYTF. In DNA, the CDR3 is TGTGCCAGCAGTGAAAGATCTCGGGAATATGGCTACACCTTC.

This clone was observed a single time. The V call is TRBV6-2 or TRBV6-3, the J call TRBJ2-1; 13 bases are shared with TRBD2. J gave up 8 bases and V 6 bases, and 13 bases lay outside the gene matches. The CDR3 extends over 17 amino acids. Germline values: CDR1 MNHEY, CDR2 SVGEGT. The CDR3 here is CASSIGLAGDFTDEQFF. The CDR3 nucleotides are TGTGCCAGCAGCATCGGACTAGCGGGAGACTTTACAGATGAGCAGTTCTTC.